The 24 T cell receptor beta chains below all came from one sample that was sequenced in a study of T cell responses to AZD1222 COVID-19 vaccine. Only in-frame clones appear in the TCRdb table, and some are missing; sequencing was by immunoSEQ multiplex PCR. The sample contains tens of thousands of clones, around 86% of which appear only once. This specimen consisted of peripheral blood, obtained on day 0 of AZD1222 vaccination. Receptors originate from an adult in good health.

The rearrangement links TRBV7-8 to TRBJ1-2; TRBD1 is a possible D gene (5 bases). Per germline, CDR1 SGHVS and CDR2 FQNEAQ. Trimming stripped 5 bases from V and 6 bases from J, with 13 bases between. There are 13 residues in the CDR3. The CDR3 DNA reads TGTGCCAGCAGCCCCGGGGGAAGGGATGGCTACACCTTC. Protein: CASSPGGRDGYTF.

This chain joins TRBV7-2 and TRBJ2-1; 12 bases line up with TRBD2. Trimming at V came to 4 bases and at J to 5 bases, leaving 6 bases not matched to a gene. There are 16 residues in the CDR3. Germline values: CDR1 SGHTA, CDR2 FQGNSA. CDR3 sequence reads: CASSSRTSGIHNEQFF. In nucleotides, the CDR3 is TGTGCCAGCAGCTCCCGGACTAGCGGGATACACAATGAGCAGTTCTTC.

This chain connects TRBV2 to TRBJ1-5; TRBD1 might be the D (5 bases). Trimming cost V 2 bases and J 6 bases, with 5 bases left between them. Germline V gene data show CDR1 as SNHLY and CDR2 as FYNNEI. This CDR3 has 12 residues. CDR3 region: CASSERGQPQHF. In DNA, the CDR3 is TGTGCCAGCAGTGAAAGGGGTCAGCCCCAGCATTTT.

V gene TRBV19 combines with J gene TRBJ2-1, with TRBD1 matching over 8 bases. The germline CDR1 and CDR2 sequences are LNHDA and SQIVND (reference sequence). Trimming took 4 bases from V and 10 from J; bases not matched to a gene: 12. The CDR3 length is 15 residues. As DNA, the CDR3 is TGTGCCAGTAGTACGACAGGGGCTACTGGGGAGGAGCAGTTCTTC. It codes for CASSTTGATGEEQFF.

This chain uses TRBV19 with TRBJ2-1; 7 bases align to TRBD2. Germline V gives CDR1 LNHDA, CDR2 SQIVND (reference sequence). The V gene end was trimmed by 7 bases and the J gene end by 9 bases; junction bases not matched to a gene: 3. The CDR3 extends over 11 amino acids. This CDR3 reads CASKGGTEQFF. The CDR3 DNA sequence: TGTGCCAGTAAGGGAGGGACTGAGCAGTTCTTC.

The sample holds one count of this clone. The rearrangement links TRBV10-3 to TRBJ2-1; 10 bases fit TRBD1. Germline V gives CDR1 ENHRY, CDR2 SYGVKD. The CDR3 covers 16 residues. The ends lost 0 bases at V and 4 bases at J; junction bases unmatched: 3. CDR3 in DNA: TGTGCCATCAGTGAGTCGACAGGGGGCGCATACAATGAGCAGTTCTTC. It translates to CAISESTGGAYNEQFF.

This clone is a singleton in its sample. The chain uses TRBV7-9 and TRBJ2-2, with 9 bases fitting TRBD2. Germline lookup yields CDR1 SEHNR and CDR2 FQNEAQ (reference sequence). Trimming took 7 bases from V and 10 from J; bases not matched to a gene: 7. The CDR3 covers 13 residues. As DNA, the CDR3 is TGTGCCAGCAATTTGGCGGGAGGGGTGGAGCTGTTTTTT. Protein sequence: CASNLAGGVELFF.

The chain combines TRBV28 with TRBJ1-4; TRBD1 aligns across 9 bases. The CDR3 length is 14 residues. Germline CDR1 reads MDHEN; CDR2 reads SYDVKM. V lost 5 bases and J lost 7; bases outside the gene matches: 5. CDR3 loop: CASSPRDRVEKLFF. CDR3 coding DNA: TGTGCCAGCAGTCCGCGGGACAGGGTTGAAAAACTGTTTTTT.

This chain uses TRBV24-1 with TRBJ1-2; possibly TRBD1 for D (5 bases). CDR3 size: 15 residues. Germline assignment: CDR1 KGHDR and CDR2 SFDVKD. Trimming shortened V by 4 bases and J by 6 bases, and 17 bases separated the two germline ends. For the CDR3, the DNA is TGTGCCACCAGTGAAACGGGGGGACCGAGTGATGGCTACACCTTC. Its protein product is CATSETGGPSDGYTF.

Only one count was recorded for this clone. The chain links TRBV7-3 to TRBJ2-1, with TRBD2 matching 9 bases. Per germline, CDR1 SGHTA and CDR2 FQGTGA. After removal of 5 bases from V and 5 bases from J, the junction contained 4 bases not matched to a gene. The length of the CDR3 is 14 residues. Written as DNA, the CDR3 is TGTGCCAGCAGCCTGGGACTAGCCAACAATGAGCAGTTCTTC. This sequence encodes CASSLGLANNEQFF.

This chain uses TRBV15 with TRBJ1-1, with a tentative D call TRBD1 (5 bases). Germline CDR1 reads LNHNV; CDR2 reads YYDKDF (reference sequence). This CDR3 spans 14 amino acids. V gave up 8 bases and J gave up 0 bases, with 13 bases separating them. The CDR3 sequence: CATGQGRLNTEAFF. The CDR3 DNA reads TGTGCCACCGGCCAGGGCCGCCTGAACACTGAAGCTTTCTTT.

The genes are TRBV6-1 and TRBJ1-2; TRBD1 aligns across 7 bases. Germline trimming cut 2 bases from V and 10 bases from J; bases unmatched to any gene: 13. The CDR3 loop spans 15 amino acids. Germline V gene sequence: CDR1 MNHNS, CDR2 SASEGT. The CDR3 spells CASSEQGGGSVDYTF. The DNA of the CDR3 is TGTGCCAGCAGTGAACAGGGGGGAGGGTCGGTGGACTACACCTTC.

This chain links TRBV29-1 with TRBJ1-4; TRBD1 matches 7 bases. In germline, CDR1 is SQVTM, CDR2 ANQGSEA. The V segment lost 6 bases and the J segment 0 bases; nucleotides outside the gene matches: 13. CDR3 size: 17 residues. CDR3 nucleotide sequence: TGCAGCGTCTACGGGACAGTGGACCGGACAACTAATGAAAAACTGTTTTTT. Translating gives CSVYGTVDRTTNEKLFF.

The CDR3 region is CASSMNPGTGAGYTF. The CDR3 DNA reads TGTGCCAGTAGTATGAATCCGGGGACAGGGGCTGGCTACACCTTC. The chain combines TRBV19 with TRBJ1-2, with 10 bases that match TRBD1. With 3 bases clipped from V and 7 bases from J, the junction kept 8 bases outside the gene matches. The CDR3 runs to 15 residues. Germline-derived CDR1 and CDR2 are LNHDA and SQIVND (reference sequence).

DNA of the CDR3: TGTGCCAGCAGTTTTCAGGGGGCGCTCGCTGAAGCTTTCTTT. Its translation: CASSFQGALAEAFF. This chain uses TRBV27 with TRBJ1-1; 8 bases are shared with TRBD1. The length of the CDR3 is 14 residues. V shed 3 bases and J 6 bases; nucleotides not matched to a gene: 6. Germline V lookup: CDR1 MNHEY, CDR2 SMNVEV (reference sequence).

Only one count was recorded for this clone. This rearrangement joins TRBV12-3 or TRBV12-4 to TRBJ1-5; D gene uncertain. Trimming took 5 bases from V and 6 from J, leaving 11 bases between them. This CDR3 is built from 13 residues. The CDR3 DNA sequence: TGTGCCAGCAGTACCCAGCCTCGTCAGCCCCAGCATTTT. It specifies CASSTQPRQPQHF.

The chain has TRBV7-2 and TRBJ1-5, with a weak D call TRBD1 (5 bases). The CDR3 has 14 residues. With 1 base removed from V and 6 bases from J, the gap between germline ends came to 10 bases. Germline loops: CDR1 SGHTA, CDR2 FQGNSA. CDR3 in amino acids: CASSLGGVGQPQHF. The CDR3 DNA reads as TGTGCCAGCAGCTTAGGGGGGGTAGGTCAGCCCCAGCATTTT.

This chain's CDR3 is CASSPLSGRVGNTIYF. CDR3 nucleotide sequence: TGTGCCAGCTCACCACTATCCGGGAGGGTTGGAAACACCATATATTTT. This sequence joins TRBV18 and TRBJ1-3, with D hard to call. Trimming pared 1 base from V and 3 bases from J, leaving 13 bases between. The CDR3 runs to 16 residues. Looked up from germline, CDR1 is KGHSH and CDR2 is LQKENI.

This clone showed up just once. The chain is built from TRBV6-5 and TRBJ2-1, with D possibly being TRBD2 (6 bases). The CDR3 has 13 amino acids. The germline V gene encodes CDR1 MNHEY and CDR2 SVGAGI. Trimming left V 6 bases short and J 8 bases short, with 14 bases between. CDR3 sequence (DNA): TGTGCCAGCAGAAGAACCCGGGAGCATGAGCAGTTCTTC. It codes for CASRRTREHEQFF.

V and J are TRBV28 and TRBJ2-7; 11 positions agree with TRBD2. This CDR3 is 16 amino acids long. Trimming took 4 bases from V and 0 from J; bases not matched to a gene: 5. Germline-derived CDR1 and CDR2 are MDHEN and SYDVKM. The CDR3 loop is CASSYLGTSGSYEQYF. The CDR3 bases are TGTGCCAGCAGTTACCTCGGGACTAGCGGCTCCTACGAGCAGTACTTC.

Here the CDR3 DNA reads TGTGCCAGCAGCCCCGCTAGTGGTAACTATGGCTACACCTTC. It yields the protein CASSPASGNYGYTF. The chain has TRBV4-2 and TRBJ1-2, with unresolved D. V gave up 4 bases and J gave up 1 base, with 10 bases separating them. The CDR3 contains 14 residues. Germline V gene lookup returns CDR1 LGHNA and CDR2 YNFKEQ.

Only a few counts were recorded for this clone. The J gene is TRBJ2-2, the V gene TRBV19; no reliable D call. The CDR3 runs 14 residues. CDR1 LNHDA and CDR2 SQIVND come from the germline V gene (reference sequence). V gave up 7 bases and J gave up 5 bases, with 14 bases separating them. The CDR3 loop is CASTKQPKTGELFF. As DNA, the CDR3 is TGTGCCAGTACTAAGCAACCCAAAACCGGGGAGCTGTTTTTT. Supplemented by reference TRBV19 and TRBJ2-2, the full variable domain reads DGGITQSPKYLFRKEGQNVTLSCEQNLNHDAMYWYRQDPGQGLRLIYYSQIVNDFQKGDIAEGYSVSREKKESFPLTVTSAQKNPTAFYLCASTKQPKTGELFFGEGSRLTVL.

V usage is TRBV5-1 and J usage is TRBJ2-7, with TRBD2 matching 11 bases. The CDR3 is 15 residues long. V was clipped by 4 bases and J by 0 bases; unmatched bases: 3. Germline CDR1 is SGHRS and CDR2 is YFSETQ. As DNA, the CDR3 is TGCGCCAGCAGCATCACTAGCGGGAGCTCCTACGAGCAGTACTTC. This codes for CASSITSGSSYEQYF.

In nucleotides, the CDR3 is TGTGCCAGCAGCCGTTCCGTGACGGAGACCCAGTACTTC. This sequence encodes CASSRSVTETQYF. The chain links TRBV7-2 to TRBJ2-5; D call uncertain. The germline CDR1 and CDR2 sequences are SGHTA and FQGNSA. The CDR3 length is 13 residues. V dropped 5 bases and J dropped 5 bases, with 12 bases sitting between them.